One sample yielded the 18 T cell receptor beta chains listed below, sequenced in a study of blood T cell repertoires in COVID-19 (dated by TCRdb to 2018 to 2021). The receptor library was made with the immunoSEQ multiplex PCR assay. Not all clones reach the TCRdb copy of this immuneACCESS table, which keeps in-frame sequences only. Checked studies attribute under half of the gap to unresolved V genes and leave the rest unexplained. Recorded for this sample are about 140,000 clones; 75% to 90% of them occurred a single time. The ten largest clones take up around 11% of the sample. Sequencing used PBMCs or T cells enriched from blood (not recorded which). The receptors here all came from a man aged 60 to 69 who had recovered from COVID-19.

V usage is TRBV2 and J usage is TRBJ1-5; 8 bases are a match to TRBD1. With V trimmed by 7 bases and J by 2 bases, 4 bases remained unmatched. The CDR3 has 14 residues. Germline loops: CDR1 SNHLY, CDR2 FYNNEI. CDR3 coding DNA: TGTGCCAGCACGCCGGACAGGGGCAATCAGCCCCAGCATTTT. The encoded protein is CASTPDRGNQPQHF.

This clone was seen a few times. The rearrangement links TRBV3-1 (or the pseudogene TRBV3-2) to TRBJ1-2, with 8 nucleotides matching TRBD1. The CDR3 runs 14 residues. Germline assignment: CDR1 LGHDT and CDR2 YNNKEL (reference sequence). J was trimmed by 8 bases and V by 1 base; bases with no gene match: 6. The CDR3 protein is CASSQGTGLRGYTF. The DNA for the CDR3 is TGTGCCAGCAGCCAAGGGACAGGGCTGCGCGGCTACACCTTC.

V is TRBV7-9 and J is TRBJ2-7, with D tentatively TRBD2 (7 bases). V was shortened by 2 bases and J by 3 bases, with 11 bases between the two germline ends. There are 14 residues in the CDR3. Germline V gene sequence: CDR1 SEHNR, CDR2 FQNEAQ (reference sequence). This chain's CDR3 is CASSLRGRGYEQYF. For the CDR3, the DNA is TGTGCCAGCAGCTTAAGGGGGAGGGGCTACGAGCAGTACTTC.

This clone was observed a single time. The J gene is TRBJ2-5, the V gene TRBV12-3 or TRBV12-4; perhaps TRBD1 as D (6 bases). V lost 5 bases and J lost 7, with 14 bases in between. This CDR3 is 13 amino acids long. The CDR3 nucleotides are TGTGCCAGCAGTACCCAGGTAGGGGGGACCCAGTACTTC. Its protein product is CASSTQVGGTQYF.

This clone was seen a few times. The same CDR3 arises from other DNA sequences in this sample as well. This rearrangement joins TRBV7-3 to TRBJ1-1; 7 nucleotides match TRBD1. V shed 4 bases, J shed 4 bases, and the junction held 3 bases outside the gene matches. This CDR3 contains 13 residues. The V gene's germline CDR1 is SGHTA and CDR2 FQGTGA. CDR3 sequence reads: CASSSQGGTEAFF. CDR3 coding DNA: TGTGCCAGCAGCTCCCAGGGGGGCACTGAAGCTTTCTTT.

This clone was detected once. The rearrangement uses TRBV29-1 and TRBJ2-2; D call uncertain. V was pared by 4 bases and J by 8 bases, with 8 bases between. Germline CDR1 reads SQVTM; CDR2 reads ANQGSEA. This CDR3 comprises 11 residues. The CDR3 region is CSVVTGGELFF. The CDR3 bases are TGCAGCGTTGTAACCGGGGGGGAGCTGTTTTTT.

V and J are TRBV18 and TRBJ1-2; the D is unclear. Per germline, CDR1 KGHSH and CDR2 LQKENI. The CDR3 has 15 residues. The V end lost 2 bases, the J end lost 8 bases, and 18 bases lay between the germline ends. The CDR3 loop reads CASSPERRGSGGYTF. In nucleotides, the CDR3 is TGTGCCAGCTCACCAGAAAGGCGGGGTAGCGGGGGCTACACCTTC.

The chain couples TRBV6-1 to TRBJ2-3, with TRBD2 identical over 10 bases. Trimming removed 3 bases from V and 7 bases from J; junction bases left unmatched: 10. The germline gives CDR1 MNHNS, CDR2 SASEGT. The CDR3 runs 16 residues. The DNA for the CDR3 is TGTGCCAGCAGTGATTGGGCTAGCGGGAGTGGTAATACGCAGTATTTT. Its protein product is CASSDWASGSGNTQYF.

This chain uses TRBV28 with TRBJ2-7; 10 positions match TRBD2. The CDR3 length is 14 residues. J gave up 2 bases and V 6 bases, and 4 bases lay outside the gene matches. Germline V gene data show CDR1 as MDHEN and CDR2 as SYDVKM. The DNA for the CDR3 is TGTGCCAGCAGCCAGCGGGGGGGGCCCTACGAGCAGTACTTC. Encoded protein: CASSQRGGPYEQYF.

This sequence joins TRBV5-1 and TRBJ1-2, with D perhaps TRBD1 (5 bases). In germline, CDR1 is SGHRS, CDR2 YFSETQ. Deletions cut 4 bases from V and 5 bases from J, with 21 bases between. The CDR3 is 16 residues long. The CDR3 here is CASSEGPGSSLYGYTF. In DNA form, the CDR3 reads TGCGCCAGCAGCGAAGGCCCAGGGTCCTCTCTTTATGGCTACACCTTC.

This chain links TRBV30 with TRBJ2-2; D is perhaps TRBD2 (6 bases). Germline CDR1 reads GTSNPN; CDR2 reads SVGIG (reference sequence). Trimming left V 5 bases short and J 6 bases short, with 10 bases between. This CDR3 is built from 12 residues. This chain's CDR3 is CAWSGEAGELFF. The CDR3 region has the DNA TGTGCCTGGTCCGGGGAGGCCGGGGAGCTGTTTTTT.

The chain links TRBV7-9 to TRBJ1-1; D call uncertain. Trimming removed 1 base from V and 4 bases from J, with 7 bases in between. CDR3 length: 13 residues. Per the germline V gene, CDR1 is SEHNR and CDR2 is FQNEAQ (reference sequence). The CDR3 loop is CASSLDGLTEAFF. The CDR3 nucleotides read TGTGCCAGCAGCTTAGATGGCCTCACTGAAGCTTTCTTT.

CDR3 sequence: CASSEGQGGFNTEAFF. CDR3 DNA sequence: TGTGCCAGCAGCGAAGGACAGGGGGGTTTTAACACTGAAGCTTTCTTT. V gene TRBV7-9 combines with J gene TRBJ1-1, with 10 bases identical to TRBD1. CDR1 is SEHNR and CDR2 is FQNEAQ in the germline V gene (reference sequence). The CDR3 sequence is 16 residues long. After removal of 5 bases from V and 2 bases from J, the junction contained 8 bases not matched to a gene.

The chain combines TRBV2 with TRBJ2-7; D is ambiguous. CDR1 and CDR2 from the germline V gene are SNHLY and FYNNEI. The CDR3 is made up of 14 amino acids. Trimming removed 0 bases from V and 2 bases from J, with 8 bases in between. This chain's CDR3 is CASSEAYYTYEQYF. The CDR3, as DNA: TGTGCCAGCAGTGAAGCCTACTACACCTACGAGCAGTACTTC.

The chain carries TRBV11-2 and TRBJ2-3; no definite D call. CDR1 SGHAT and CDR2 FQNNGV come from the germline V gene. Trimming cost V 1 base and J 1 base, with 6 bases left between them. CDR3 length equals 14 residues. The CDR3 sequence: CASSLAGRTDTQYF. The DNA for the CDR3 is TGTGCCAGCAGCTTAGCAGGTCGCACAGATACGCAGTATTTT.

CDR3 protein: CAWVKGQDRYTF. The CDR3 coding sequence is TGTGCCTGGGTGAAGGGACAGGACCGCTACACCTTC. The rearrangement joins TRBV30 to TRBJ1-2, with 8 nucleotides matching TRBD1. Trimming cost V 5 bases and J 9 bases; bases outside gene matches: 8. This CDR3 contains 12 residues. The germline CDR1 and CDR2 sequences are GTSNPN and SVGIG (reference sequence).

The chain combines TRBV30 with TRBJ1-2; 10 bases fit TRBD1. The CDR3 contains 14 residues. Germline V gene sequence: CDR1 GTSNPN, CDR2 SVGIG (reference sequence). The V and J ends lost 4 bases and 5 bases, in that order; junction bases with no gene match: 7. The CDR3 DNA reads TGTGCCTGGAAGGGACAGGGGTTTTGGTATGGCTACACCTTC. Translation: CAWKGQGFWYGYTF.

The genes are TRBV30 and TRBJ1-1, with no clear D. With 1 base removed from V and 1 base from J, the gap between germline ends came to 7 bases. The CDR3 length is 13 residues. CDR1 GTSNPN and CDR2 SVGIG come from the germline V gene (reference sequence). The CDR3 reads CAWSARENTEAFF. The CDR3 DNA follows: TGTGCCTGGAGTGCCCGGGAGAACACTGAAGCTTTCTTT.